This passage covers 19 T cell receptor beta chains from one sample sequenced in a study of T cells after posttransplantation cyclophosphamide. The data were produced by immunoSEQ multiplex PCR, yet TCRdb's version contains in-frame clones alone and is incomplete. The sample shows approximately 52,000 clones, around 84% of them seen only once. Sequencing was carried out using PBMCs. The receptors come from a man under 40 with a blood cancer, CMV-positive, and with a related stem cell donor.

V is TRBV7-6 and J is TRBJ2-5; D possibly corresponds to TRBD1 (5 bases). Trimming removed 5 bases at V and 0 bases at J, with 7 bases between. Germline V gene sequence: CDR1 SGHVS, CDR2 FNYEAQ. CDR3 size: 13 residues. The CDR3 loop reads CASSLDNQETQYF. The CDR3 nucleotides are TGTGCCAGCAGCCTGGACAACCAAGAGACCCAGTACTTC.

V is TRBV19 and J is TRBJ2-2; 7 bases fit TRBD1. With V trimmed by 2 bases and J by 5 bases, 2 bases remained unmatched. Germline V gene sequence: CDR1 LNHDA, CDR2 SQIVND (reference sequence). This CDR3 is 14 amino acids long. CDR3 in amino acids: CASSINRGTGELFF. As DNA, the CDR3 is TGTGCCAGTAGTATAAACAGGGGAACCGGGGAGCTGTTTTTT.

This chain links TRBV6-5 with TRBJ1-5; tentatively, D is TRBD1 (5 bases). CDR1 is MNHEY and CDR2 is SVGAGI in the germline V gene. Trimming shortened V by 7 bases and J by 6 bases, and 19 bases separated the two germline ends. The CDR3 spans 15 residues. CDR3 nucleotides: TGTGCCAGCACCCCGCGGACGGGGGGGGTTCAGCCCCAGCATTTT. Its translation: CASTPRTGGVQPQHF.

The CDR3 region is CASTWTSGASYNEQFF. In nucleotides, the CDR3 is TGTGCCAGCACCTGGACTAGCGGGGCCTCCTACAATGAGCAGTTCTTC. The gene calls are TRBV6-6 and TRBJ2-1; 12 bases are shared with TRBD2. The junction had 4 bases not matched to a gene; V was cut back by 7 bases and J by 0 bases. Germline CDR1 and CDR2: MNHNY and SVGAGI (reference sequence). The length of the CDR3 is 16 residues.

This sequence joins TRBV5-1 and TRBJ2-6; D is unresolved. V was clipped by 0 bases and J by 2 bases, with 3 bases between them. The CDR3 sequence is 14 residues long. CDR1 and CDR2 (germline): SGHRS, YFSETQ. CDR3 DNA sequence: TGCGCCAGCAGCTTGGCGGCTGGGGCCAACGTCCTGACTTTC. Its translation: CASSLAAGANVLTF.

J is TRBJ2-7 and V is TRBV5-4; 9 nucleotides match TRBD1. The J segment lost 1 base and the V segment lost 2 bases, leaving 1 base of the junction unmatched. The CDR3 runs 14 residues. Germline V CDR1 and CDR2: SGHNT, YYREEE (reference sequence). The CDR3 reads CASSFGTGSYEQYF. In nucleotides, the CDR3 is TGTGCCAGCAGCTTCGGGACAGGGTCCTACGAGCAGTACTTC.

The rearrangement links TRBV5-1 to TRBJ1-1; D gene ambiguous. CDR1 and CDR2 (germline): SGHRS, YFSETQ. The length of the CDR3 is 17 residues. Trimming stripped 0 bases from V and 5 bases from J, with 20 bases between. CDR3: CASSLGALPSGITEAFF. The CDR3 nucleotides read TGCGCCAGCAGCTTGGGCGCACTACCTTCGGGAATAACTGAAGCTTTCTTT.

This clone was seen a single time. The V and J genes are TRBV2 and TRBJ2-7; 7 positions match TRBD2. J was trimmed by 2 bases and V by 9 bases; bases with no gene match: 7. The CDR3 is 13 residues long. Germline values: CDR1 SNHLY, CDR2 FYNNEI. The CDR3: CASTSGTTYEQYF. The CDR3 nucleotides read TGTGCCAGTACCTCCGGGACTACCTACGAGCAGTACTTC.

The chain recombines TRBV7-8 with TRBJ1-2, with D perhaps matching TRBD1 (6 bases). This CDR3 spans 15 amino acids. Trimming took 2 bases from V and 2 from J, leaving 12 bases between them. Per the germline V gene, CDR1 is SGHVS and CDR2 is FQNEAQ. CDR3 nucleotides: TGTGCCAGCAGCTTATCGACAGGAAGAAACTATGGCTACACCTTC. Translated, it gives CASSLSTGRNYGYTF.

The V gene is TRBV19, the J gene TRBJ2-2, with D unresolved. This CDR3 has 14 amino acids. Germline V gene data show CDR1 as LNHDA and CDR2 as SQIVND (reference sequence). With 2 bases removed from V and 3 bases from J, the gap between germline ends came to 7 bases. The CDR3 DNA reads TGTGCCAGTAGTATAAGCACCTACACCGGGGAGCTGTTTTTT. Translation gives CASSISTYTGELFF.

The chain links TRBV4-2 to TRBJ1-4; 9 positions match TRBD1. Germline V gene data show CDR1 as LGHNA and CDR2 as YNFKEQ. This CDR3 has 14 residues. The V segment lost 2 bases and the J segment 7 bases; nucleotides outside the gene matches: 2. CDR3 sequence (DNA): TGTGCCAGCAGCCAATGGGGACAGGGTGAAAAACTGTTTTTT. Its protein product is CASSQWGQGEKLFF.

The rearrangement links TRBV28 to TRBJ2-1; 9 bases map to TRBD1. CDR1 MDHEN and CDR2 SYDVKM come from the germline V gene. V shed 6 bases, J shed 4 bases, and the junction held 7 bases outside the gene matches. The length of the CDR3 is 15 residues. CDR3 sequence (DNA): TGTGCCAGCAGGCCCGGCGGGACAGGGTACAATGAGCAGTTCTTC. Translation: CASRPGGTGYNEQFF. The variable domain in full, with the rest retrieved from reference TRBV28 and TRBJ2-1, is DVKVTQSSRYLVKRTGEKVFLECVQDMDHENMFWYRQDPGLGLRLIYFSYDVKMKEKGDIPEGYSVSREKKERFSLILESASTNQTSMYLCASRPGGTGYNEQFFGPGTRLTVL.

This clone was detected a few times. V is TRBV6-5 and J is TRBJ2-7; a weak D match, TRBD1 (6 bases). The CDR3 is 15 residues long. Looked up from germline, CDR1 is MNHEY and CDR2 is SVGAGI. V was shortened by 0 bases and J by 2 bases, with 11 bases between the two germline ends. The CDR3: CASSYSADRPYEQYF. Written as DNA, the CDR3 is TGTGCCAGCAGTTACTCAGCGGACAGACCCTACGAGCAGTACTTC.

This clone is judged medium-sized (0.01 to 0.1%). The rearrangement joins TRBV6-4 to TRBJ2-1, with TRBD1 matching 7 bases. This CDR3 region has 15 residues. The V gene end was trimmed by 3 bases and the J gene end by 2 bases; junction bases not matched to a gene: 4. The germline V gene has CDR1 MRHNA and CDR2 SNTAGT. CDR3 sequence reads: CASSEGGGPYNEQFF. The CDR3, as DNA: TGTGCCAGCAGTGAAGGGGGCGGCCCCTACAATGAGCAGTTCTTC.

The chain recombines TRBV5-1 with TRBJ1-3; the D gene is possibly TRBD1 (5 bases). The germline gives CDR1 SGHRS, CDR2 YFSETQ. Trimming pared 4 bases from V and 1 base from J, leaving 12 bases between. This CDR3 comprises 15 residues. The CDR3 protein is CASSQDMYSGNTIYF. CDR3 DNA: TGCGCCAGCAGCCAGGACATGTATTCTGGAAACACCATATATTTT.

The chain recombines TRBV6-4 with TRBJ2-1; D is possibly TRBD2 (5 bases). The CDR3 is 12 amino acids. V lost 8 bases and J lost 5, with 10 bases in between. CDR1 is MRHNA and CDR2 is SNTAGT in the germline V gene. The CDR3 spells CASGTGNNEQFF. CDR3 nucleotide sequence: TGTGCCAGCGGCACGGGGAACAATGAGCAGTTCTTC.

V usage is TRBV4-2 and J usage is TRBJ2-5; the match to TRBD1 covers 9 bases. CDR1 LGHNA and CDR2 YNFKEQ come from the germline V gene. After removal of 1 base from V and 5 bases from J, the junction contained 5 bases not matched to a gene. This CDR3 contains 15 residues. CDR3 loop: CASSQGGQGGETQYF. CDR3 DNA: TGTGCCAGCAGCCAAGGGGGACAGGGCGGGGAGACCCAGTACTTC.

The CDR3 loop reads CASSWTGVMGQPQHF. CDR3 in DNA: TGTGCCAGCAGTTGGACAGGGGTAATGGGTCAGCCCCAGCATTTT. V gene TRBV27 combines with J gene TRBJ1-5; 9 bases are shared with TRBD1. The CDR3 sequence is 15 residues long. V shed 4 bases and J 6 bases; nucleotides not matched to a gene: 7. The V gene's germline CDR1 is MNHEY and CDR2 SMNVEV (reference sequence).

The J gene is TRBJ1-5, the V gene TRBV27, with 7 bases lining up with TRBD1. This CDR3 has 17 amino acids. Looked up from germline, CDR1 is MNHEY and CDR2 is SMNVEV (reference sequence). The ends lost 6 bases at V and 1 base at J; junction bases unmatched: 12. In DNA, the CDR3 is TGTGCCAGCAGCCGAACGACAGGGCAATCCAGCAATCAGCCCCAGCATTTT. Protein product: CASSRTTGQSSNQPQHF.